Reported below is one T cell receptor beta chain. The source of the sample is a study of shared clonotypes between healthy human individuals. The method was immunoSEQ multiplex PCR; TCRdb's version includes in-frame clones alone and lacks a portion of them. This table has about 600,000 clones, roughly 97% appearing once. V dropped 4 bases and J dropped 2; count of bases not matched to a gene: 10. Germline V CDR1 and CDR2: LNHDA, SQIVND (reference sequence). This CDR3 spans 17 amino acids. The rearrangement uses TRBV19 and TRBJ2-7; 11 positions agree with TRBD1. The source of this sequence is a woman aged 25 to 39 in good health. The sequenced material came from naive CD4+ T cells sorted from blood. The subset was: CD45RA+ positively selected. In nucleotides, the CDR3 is TGTGCCAGTAGTACAGGACAGGGGGCGCCTAGAACCTACGAGCAGTACTTC. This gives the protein CASSTGQGAPRTYEQYF.